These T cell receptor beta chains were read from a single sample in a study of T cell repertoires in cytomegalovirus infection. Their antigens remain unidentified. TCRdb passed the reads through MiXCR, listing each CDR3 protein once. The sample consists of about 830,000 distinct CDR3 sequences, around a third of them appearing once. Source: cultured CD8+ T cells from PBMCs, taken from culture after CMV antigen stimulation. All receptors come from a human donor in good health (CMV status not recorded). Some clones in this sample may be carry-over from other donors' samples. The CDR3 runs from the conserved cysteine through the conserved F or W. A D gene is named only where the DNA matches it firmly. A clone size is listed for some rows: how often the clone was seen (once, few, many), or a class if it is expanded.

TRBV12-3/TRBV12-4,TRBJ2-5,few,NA,CASSPTPFQETQYF,TGTGCCAGCAGCCCCACTCCCTTCCAAGAGACCCAGTACTTC
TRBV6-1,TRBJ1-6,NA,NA,CASRSGSGKNSPLHF,TGTGCCAGCAGATCGGGGTCGGGGAAAAATTCACCCCTCCACTTT
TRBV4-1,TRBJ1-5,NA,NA,CASSQGEGSNQPQHF,TGCGCCAGCAGCCAAGGTGAGGGAAGCAATCAGCCCCAGCATTTT
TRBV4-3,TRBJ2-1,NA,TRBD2,CASSQDEGELAGNEQFF,TGCGCCAGCAGCCAAGATGAGGGGGAATTAGCGGGGAATGAGCAGTTCTTC
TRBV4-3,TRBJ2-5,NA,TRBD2,CASSQDQRGGGETQYF,TGCGCCAGCAGCCAAGACCAGCGGGGGGGCGGGGAGACCCAGTACTTC
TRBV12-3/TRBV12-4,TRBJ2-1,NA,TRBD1,CASSAPRTGPSSYNEQFF,TGTGCCAGCAGTGCCCCCCGGACAGGCCCGAGCTCCTACAATGAGCAGTTCTTC
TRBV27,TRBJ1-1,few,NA,CASSLIQTRAEAFF,TGTGCCAGCAGTTTAATCCAAACCCGGGCTGAAGCTTTCTTT
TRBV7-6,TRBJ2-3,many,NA,CASSPGDF,TGTGCCAGCAGCCCTGGTGATTTT
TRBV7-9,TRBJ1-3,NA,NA,CASSLVLAHSGEGGNTIYF,TGTGCCAGCAGCTTGGTCCTCGCTCACTCAGGGGAGGGTGGAAACACCATATATTTT
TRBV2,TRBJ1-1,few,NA,CAIQGAEEAFF,TGTGCCATTCAGGGAGCTGAAGAAGCTTTCTTT
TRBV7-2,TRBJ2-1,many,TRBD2,CASSSTGLAGPYNEQFF,TGTGCCAGCAGCTCCACCGGTCTAGCGGGCCCCTACAATGAGCAGTTCTTC
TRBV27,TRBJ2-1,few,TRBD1,CASSLYPGQGNDEQFF,TGTGCCAGCAGTTTATATCCGGGACAGGGAAATGATGAGCAGTTCTTC
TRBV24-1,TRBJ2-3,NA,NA,CATSGGGTDTQYF,TGTGCCACCAGCGGAGGGGGCACAGATACGCAGTATTTT
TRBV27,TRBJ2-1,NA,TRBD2,CASSLSGGALEQFF,TGTGCCAGCAGTTTATCCGGGGGGGCCCTAGAGCAGTTCTTC
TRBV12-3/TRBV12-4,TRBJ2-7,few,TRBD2,CASSDRGVSYEQYF,TGTGCCAGCAGCGATCGGGGGGTGAGCTACGAGCAGTACTTC
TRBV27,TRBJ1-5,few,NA,CASRPGHYSNQPQHF,TGTGCCAGCAGACCGGGACATTATAGCAATCAGCCCCAGCATTTT
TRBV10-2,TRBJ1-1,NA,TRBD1,CASSLPIGQGGREAFF,TGCGCCAGCAGTTTACCGATCGGACAGGGAGGGCGTGAAGCTTTCTTT
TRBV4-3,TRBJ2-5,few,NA,CASSPFGGVQETQYF,TGCGCCAGCAGCCCGTTCGGTGGGGTTCAAGAGACCCAGTACTTC
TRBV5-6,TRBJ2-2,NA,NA,CASSLVDSPNTGELFF,TGTGCCAGCAGCTTGGTCGACAGCCCGAACACCGGGGAGCTGTTTTTT
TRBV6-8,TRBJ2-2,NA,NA,CASSYSHGVPNTGELFF,TGTGCCAGCAGTTACTCCCATGGGGTACCGAACACCGGGGAGCTGTTTTTT
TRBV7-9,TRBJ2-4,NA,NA,CASSLGGYGKNIQYF,TGTGCCAGCAGCTTAGGGGGATATGGCAAAAACATTCAGTACTTC
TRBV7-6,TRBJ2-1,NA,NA,CASSLESGLIYNEQFF,TGTGCCAGCAGCTTAGAGTCTGGACTTATATACAATGAGCAGTTCTTC
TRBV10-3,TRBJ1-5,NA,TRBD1,CAIIDLRATGGLGNQPQHF,TGTGCCATCATTGACCTACGCGCGACAGGGGGCTTGGGCAATCAGCCCCAGCATTTT
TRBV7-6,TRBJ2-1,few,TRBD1,CASSGDRASYNEQFF,TGTGCCAGCAGCGGGGACAGGGCCTCCTACAATGAGCAGTTCTTC
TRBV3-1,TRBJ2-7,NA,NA,CASSQWGRSSYEQYF,TGTGCCAGCAGCCAATGGGGACGGAGCTCCTACGAGCAGTACTTC
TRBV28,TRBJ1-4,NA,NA,CASSLRDGGEKLFF,TGTGCCAGCAGCCTCCGGGACGGAGGGGAAAAACTGTTTTTT
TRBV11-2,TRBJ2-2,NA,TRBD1,CASSAPGQGEPGELFF,TGTGCCAGCAGCGCTCCGGGACAGGGAGAACCCGGGGAGCTGTTTTTT
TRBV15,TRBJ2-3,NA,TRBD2,CATSRGAGASTDTQYF,TGTGCCACCAGCAGAGGAGCGGGGGCCAGCACAGATACGCAGTATTTT
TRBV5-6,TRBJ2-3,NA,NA,CASSWSRPDTQYF,TGTGCCAGCAGCTGGAGTCGGCCAGATACGCAGTATTTT
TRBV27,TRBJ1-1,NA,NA,CASSLGQLAFF,TGTGCCAGCAGTTTGGGGCAATTGGCTTTCTTT
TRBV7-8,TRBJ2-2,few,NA,CASSSGGQGRGWGELFF,TGTGCCAGCAGCTCGGGAGGACAGGGAAGAGGCTGGGGGGAGCTGTTTTTT
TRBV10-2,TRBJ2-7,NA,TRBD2,CASSRTSGGLTYEQYF,TGCGCCAGCTCTAGGACTAGCGGGGGTCTTACCTACGAGCAGTACTTC
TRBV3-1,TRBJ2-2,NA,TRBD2,CASSQSGLAGTRELFF,TGTGCCAGCAGCCAAAGCGGACTAGCGGGGACCAGGGAGCTGTTTTTT
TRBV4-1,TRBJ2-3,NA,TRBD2,CASSQEEASGGLFLADTQYF,TGCGCCAGCAGCCAAGAGGAGGCTAGCGGGGGTCTGTTCCTGGCGGATACGCAGTATTTT
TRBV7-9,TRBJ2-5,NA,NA,CASSSRGETQYF,TGTGCCAGCAGCTCCAGAGGGGAGACCCAGTACTTC
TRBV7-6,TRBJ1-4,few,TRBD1,CASSLAQGATNEKLFF,TGTGCCAGCAGCTTAGCCCAGGGGGCAACTAATGAAAAACTGTTTTTT
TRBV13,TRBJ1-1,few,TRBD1,CASGLPGGYRDTEAFF,TGTGCCAGCGGTCTACCAGGGGGTTACAGGGACACTGAAGCTTTCTTT
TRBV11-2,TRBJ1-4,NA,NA,CASSPFSFGDEKLFF,TGTGCCAGCAGCCCTTTCAGTTTTGGAGATGAAAAACTGTTTTTT
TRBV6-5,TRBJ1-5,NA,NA,CASSQQLWGNQPQHF,TGTGCCAGCAGCCAACAGCTGTGGGGCAATCAGCCCCAGCATTTT
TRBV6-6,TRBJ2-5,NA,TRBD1,CASSSSRTGKKTQYF,TGTGCCAGCAGTTCCTCTCGGACAGGGAAAAAGACCCAGTACTTC
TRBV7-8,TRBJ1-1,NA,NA,CASSLVGRTNTEAFF,TGTGCCAGCAGCTTAGTAGGCAGGACGAACACTGAAGCTTTCTTT
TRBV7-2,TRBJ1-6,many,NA,CASSSIISYNSPLHF,TGTGCCAGCAGCTCAATCATCTCCTATAATTCACCCCTCCACTTT
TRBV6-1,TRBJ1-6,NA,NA,CASSKYYSYNSPLHF,TGTGCCAGCAGTAAATACTACAGTTATAATTCACCCCTCCACTTT
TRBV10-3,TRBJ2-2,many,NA,CAISVTSTGELFF,TGTGCCATCAGTGTTACTAGTACCGGGGAGCTGTTTTTT
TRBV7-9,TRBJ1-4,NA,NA,CASSFAQGREKLFF,TGTGCCAGCAGCTTCGCTCAGGGTCGTGAAAAACTGTTTTTT
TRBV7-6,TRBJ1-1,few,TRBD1,CASSTGTGAEAFF,TGTGCCAGCAGCACTGGGACAGGGGCTGAAGCTTTCTTT
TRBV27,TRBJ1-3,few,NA,CASSLSFPVGQSGNTIYF,TGTGCCAGCAGTTTATCGTTCCCGGTCGGACAGTCTGGAAACACCATATATTTT
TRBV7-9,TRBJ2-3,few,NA,CASSLVSGGDTQYF,TGTGCCAGCAGCTTAGTGTCCGGAGGAGATACGCAGTATTTT
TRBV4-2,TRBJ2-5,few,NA,CASSQDPHHQETQYF,TGTGCCAGCAGCCAAGATCCCCACCACCAAGAGACCCAGTACTTC
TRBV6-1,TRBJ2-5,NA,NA,CASIPTEAGTRGETQYF,TGTGCCAGCATCCCCACCGAGGCAGGGACAAGGGGGGAGACCCAGTACTTC
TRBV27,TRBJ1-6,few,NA,CASSYPPLPGDAGNSPLHF,TGTGCCAGCAGTTACCCCCCCCTTCCGGGGGATGCAGGAAATTCACCCCTCCACTTT
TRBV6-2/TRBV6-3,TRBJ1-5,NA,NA,CASNYGGNQPQHF,TGTGCCAGCAATTACGGCGGGAATCAGCCCCAGCATTTT
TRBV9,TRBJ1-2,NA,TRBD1,CASSVTGAPGYTF,TGTGCCAGCAGCGTTACAGGGGCACCTGGCTACACCTTC
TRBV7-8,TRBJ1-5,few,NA,CASSGQGSNQPQHF,TGTGCCAGCAGTGGTCAGGGGTCCAATCAGCCCCAGCATTTT
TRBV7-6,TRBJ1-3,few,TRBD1,CASSPGRTGEFGNTIYF,TGTGCCAGCAGCCCAGGTCGGACAGGGGAATTTGGAAACACCATATATTTT
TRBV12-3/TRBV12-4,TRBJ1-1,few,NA,CASSLPRQEAFF,TGTGCCAGCAGTTTACCTAGACAGGAAGCTTTCTTT
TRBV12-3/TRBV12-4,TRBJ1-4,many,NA,CASSLRTPMTNEKLFF,TGTGCCAGCAGTTTACGGACCCCGATGACTAATGAAAAACTGTTTTTT
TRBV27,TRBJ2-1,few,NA,CASSLLGLRYNEQFF,TGTGCCAGCAGTCTCCTGGGGCTTAGGTACAATGAGCAGTTCTTC
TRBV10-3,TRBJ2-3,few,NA,CAITKEGGTDTQYF,TGTGCCATCACTAAGGAGGGGGGCACAGATACGCAGTATTTT
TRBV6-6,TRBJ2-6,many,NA,CASSYSPTNSGANVLTF,TGTGCCAGCAGTTACAGCCCAACAAACTCTGGGGCCAACGTCCTGACTTTC